These T cell receptor beta chains were read from a single sample in a study of T-cell memory formation after mild COVID-19. TCRdb called the 5' RACE reads again in MiXCR, with one record for every CDR3 protein. The data hold 550,000 to 700,000 distinct CDR3 sequences, with around 16% observed a single time. The sample consisted of PBMCs or a T cell subset sorted from them (not recorded which). These receptors originate from an adult woman who had mild COVID-19 (a few samples of this study predate the infection). Cell type and time point are not known. Each CDR3 is given with its conserved first and last residue. A D gene is named only where the DNA matches it firmly. Clone size is stated in some rows and not others, as once, few, many or a class when expanded.

CDR3aa | CDR3nt | abundance | j_gene | v_gene | d_gene
CASSSPVTSGKSSYEQYF | TGTGCCAGCAGCTCGCCGGTTACTAGCGGGAAGAGCTCCTACGAGCAGTACTTC | many | TRBJ2-7 | TRBV13 | TRBD2
CASSASGSTDTQYF | TGTGCCAGCAGTGCTAGCGGGAGCACAGATACGCAGTATTTT | many | TRBJ2-3 | TRBV6-5 | TRBD2
CASSLAGTSPHEQFF | TGCGCCAGCAGCTTGGCCGGGACTAGCCCACATGAGCAGTTCTTC | few | TRBJ2-1 | TRBV5-1 | TRBD2
CASSTTARMNTEAFF | TGTGCCAGCAGTACCACCGCCAGGATGAACACTGAAGCTTTCTTT | NA | TRBJ1-1 | TRBV27 | NA
CAIGGFNEQFF | TGTGCCATAGGGGGATTCAATGAGCAGTTCTTC | few | TRBJ2-1 | TRBV12-3/TRBV12-4 | NA
CASSYGRGTEAFF | TGTGCCAGCAGTTACGGGCGGGGGACTGAAGCTTTCTTT | NA | TRBJ1-1 | TRBV6-5 | NA
CATSDPAVRNEAFF | TGTGCCACCAGTGACCCGGCGGTCAGGAATGAAGCTTTCTTT | NA | TRBJ1-1 | TRBV24-1 | NA
CASRPGLVSYNEQFF | TGTGCCAGCAGACCGGGACTAGTATCCTACAATGAGCAGTTCTTC | NA | TRBJ2-1 | TRBV6-2/TRBV6-3 | TRBD2
CAWSPTGLAGGVDTQYF | TGTGCCTGGAGCCCCACCGGACTAGCGGGAGGCGTGGATACGCAGTATTTT | few | TRBJ2-3 | TRBV30 | TRBD2
CASSPLQGILFF | TGTGCCAGCAGCCCTCTCCAGGGGATATTGTTTTTT | NA | TRBJ2-2 | TRBV7-9 | NA
CAWSVGVSLEQYF | TGTGCCTGGAGTGTAGGGGTTAGTCTCGAGCAGTACTTC | few | TRBJ2-7 | TRBV30 | NA
CASKEAGHYNEQFF | TGTGCCAGTAAAGAAGCGGGCCACTACAATGAGCAGTTCTTC | many | TRBJ2-1 | TRBV19 | NA
CASSEFNSNYEQYF | TGTGCCAGCAGTGAATTTAATAGCAACTACGAGCAGTACTTC | NA | TRBJ2-7 | TRBV25-1 | NA
CASSDSGGPRGDTQYF | TGTGCCAGCAGTGACTCTGGGGGGCCGAGAGGAGATACGCAGTATTTT | NA | TRBJ2-3 | TRBV6-4 | NA
CASSYMGGSYEQYF | TGTGCCAGCAGCTATATGGGGGGCAGCTACGAGCAGTACTTC | many | TRBJ2-7 | TRBV12-3/TRBV12-4 | NA
CASSPEAKYNEQFF | TGTGCCAGCTCCCCAGAAGCCAAGTACAATGAGCAGTTCTTC | few | TRBJ2-1 | TRBV18 | NA
CASSDLGLAREQFF | TGTGCCAGCAGTGACCTCGGACTAGCGAGGGAGCAGTTCTTC | NA | TRBJ2-1 | TRBV25-1 | TRBD2
CASSTRDYEQYF | TGTGCCAGCAGTACCCGGGACTACGAGCAGTACTTC | NA | TRBJ2-7 | TRBV6-2/TRBV6-3 | NA
CASRPSPTGVGTDTQYF | TGTGCCAGTAGACCATCACCGACAGGGGTTGGTACAGATACGCAGTATTTT | few | TRBJ2-3 | TRBV19 | TRBD1
CSARDRQGINYGYTF | TGCAGTGCTAGAGACCGACAGGGGATCAACTATGGCTACACCTTC | NA | TRBJ1-2 | TRBV20-1 | TRBD1
CSASPVSGRAKEQYF | TGCAGTGCTAGTCCCGTTAGCGGGAGGGCTAAAGAGCAGTACTTC | NA | TRBJ2-7 | TRBV20-1 | TRBD2
CASSEYTAVNQPQHF | TGTGCCAGCAGTGAATACACAGCCGTCAATCAGCCCCAGCATTTT | few | TRBJ1-5 | TRBV6-1 | NA
CASSGGGLGATNEKLFF | TGCGCCAGCAGCGGCGGGGGTCTAGGTGCAACTAATGAAAAACTGTTTTTT | NA | TRBJ1-4 | TRBV5-1 | NA
CAISREQGSLNTEAFF | TGTGCCATCAGTCGTGAACAGGGGTCCTTGAACACTGAAGCTTTCTTT | NA | TRBJ1-1 | TRBV10-3 | TRBD1
CASERGQGTYEQYF | TGTGCCAGCGAGCGTGGACAGGGGACCTACGAGCAGTACTTC | NA | TRBJ2-7 | TRBV4-2 | TRBD1
CASSLMIPDTQYF | TGCGCCAGCAGCTTAATGATTCCAGATACGCAGTATTTT | few | TRBJ2-3 | TRBV5-1 | NA
CASSYSLAGYTF | TGTGCCAGCAGTTACTCTCTGGCTGGCTACACCTTC | few | TRBJ1-2 | TRBV6-6 | NA
CASSLKEVRWKEQFF | TGCGCCAGCAGCTTGAAGGAAGTGCGCTGGAAGGAGCAGTTCTTC | NA | TRBJ2-1 | TRBV5-1 | NA
CASTEMTGSEKLFF | TGTGCCAGCACCGAGATGACAGGAAGTGAAAAACTGTTTTTT | few | TRBJ1-4 | TRBV2 | NA
CASSLGGRGHRNTEAFF | TGTGCCAGCAGCTTAGGGGGGAGGGGACACAGGAACACTGAAGCTTTCTTT | few | TRBJ1-1 | TRBV13 | NA
CATSGRQGAFGELFF | TGTGCCACCAGCGGACGACAGGGGGCCTTCGGGGAGCTGTTTTTT | many | TRBJ2-2 | TRBV15 | TRBD1